A single T cell receptor (beta chain) is shown here with its context. The sample originates from a study of glioma-infiltrating T cells after dendritic cell vaccination. Whole-study context: Dendritic cell vaccination trial patients had either newly diagnosed or recurrent glioblastoma. Autologous tumor lysate was loaded overnight onto monocyte-derived dendritic cells grown seven days with IL-4 and GM-CSF.

The data were produced by immunoSEQ multiplex PCR, yet TCRdb's version contains in-frame clones alone and is incomplete. The sample holds some 38,000 clones, approximately 82% seen once. The J segment lost 0 bases and the V segment lost 4 bases, leaving 1 base of the junction unmatched. In germline, CDR1 is LGHNA, CDR2 YSLEER. This CDR3 region has 14 residues. The clonotype was recovered from a human donor with glioblastoma. Here the sequenced sample was blood, taken before dendritic cell vaccination. This chain connects TRBV4-3 to TRBJ2-3; 7 bases align to TRBD2. CDR3 DNA: TGCGCCAGCAGCCGCGGGGGAAGCACAGATACGCAGTATTTT. It yields the protein CASSRGGSTDTQYF.